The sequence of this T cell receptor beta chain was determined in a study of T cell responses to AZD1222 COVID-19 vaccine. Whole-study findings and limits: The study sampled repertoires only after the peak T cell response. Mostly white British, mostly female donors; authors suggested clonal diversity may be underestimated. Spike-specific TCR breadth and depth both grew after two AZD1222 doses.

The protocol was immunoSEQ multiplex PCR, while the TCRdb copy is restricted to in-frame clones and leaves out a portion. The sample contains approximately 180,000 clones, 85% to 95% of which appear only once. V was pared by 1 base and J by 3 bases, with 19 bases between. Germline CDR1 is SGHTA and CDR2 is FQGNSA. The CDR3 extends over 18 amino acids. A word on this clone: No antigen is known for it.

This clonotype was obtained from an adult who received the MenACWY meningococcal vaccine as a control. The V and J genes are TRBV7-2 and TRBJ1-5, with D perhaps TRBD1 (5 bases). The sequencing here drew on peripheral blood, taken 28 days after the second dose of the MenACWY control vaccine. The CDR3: CASSLEISGLGANQPQHF. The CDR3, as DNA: TGTGCCAGCAGCTTAGAGATTTCAGGGCTCGGTGCCAATCAGCCCCAGCATTTT.